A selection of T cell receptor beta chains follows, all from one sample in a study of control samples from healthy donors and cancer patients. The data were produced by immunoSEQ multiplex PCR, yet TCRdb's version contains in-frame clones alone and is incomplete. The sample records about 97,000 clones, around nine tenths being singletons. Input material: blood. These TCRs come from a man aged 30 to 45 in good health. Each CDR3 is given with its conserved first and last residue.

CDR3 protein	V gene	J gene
CASSSLAGEETQYF	TRBV28	TRBJ2-5
CASSEAGGTGELFF	TRBV10-1	TRBJ2-2
CAWEGPQGETQYF	TRBV30	TRBJ2-5
CASSLLAGLASYEQYF	TRBV2	TRBJ2-7
CASSSARTRQGTQYF	TRBV11-2	TRBJ2-5
CAWRATEAFF	TRBV30	TRBJ1-1
CASSPLAGRHNEQFF	TRBV28	TRBJ2-1
CASTKREYTDTQYF	TRBV6-5	TRBJ2-3
CASSPGTRGSSYNEQFF	TRBV5-4	TRBJ2-1
CASSRDLFLSGNTIYF	TRBV19	TRBJ1-3
CAWSRLVNTGELFF	TRBV30	TRBJ2-2
CASSLDPGLTCEQYF	TRBV11-2	TRBJ2-7
CASSEMGAGELFF	TRBV6-1	TRBJ2-2
CASSPGQGKTEAFF	TRBV18	TRBJ1-1
CASSYRGQPQHF	TRBV12-3/TRBV12-4	TRBJ1-5
CASSLPRTGGARGYTF	TRBV28	TRBJ1-2
CASSLSQGRSYEQYF	TRBV27	TRBJ2-7
CASRDRAFSGNTIYF	TRBV27	TRBJ1-3
CASGTGSQDTAFF	TRBV6-5	TRBJ1-1
CASSFQRTNTGELFF	TRBV7-2	TRBJ2-2
CASQKEPTLYEQYF	TRBV7-2	TRBJ2-7
CASSFRLAASYEQYF	TRBV7-2	TRBJ2-7
CASSLTGSYGYTF	TRBV12-3/TRBV12-4	TRBJ1-2
CASSFDRFNSPLHF	TRBV5-8	TRBJ1-6
CSVEEARPGQRFQFF	TRBV29-1	TRBJ2-1
CATSEPTGGGEKLFF	TRBV24-1	TRBJ1-4
CASSYVSGGNTGELFF	TRBV6-5	TRBJ2-2
CASSRGGNSYEQYF	TRBV19	TRBJ2-7
CATSRGDRTTDTQYF	TRBV15	TRBJ2-3
CASSLHGVEGYTF	TRBV12-3/TRBV12-4	TRBJ1-2
CASSLYGEWDEQFF	TRBV7-9	TRBJ2-1
CAWSPGFYGYTF	TRBV30	TRBJ1-2
CASSPLPRQVANTGELFF	TRBV18	TRBJ2-2
CASSLASLWGLAIYNEQFF	TRBV11-2	TRBJ2-1
CASSLLGQPDRGHRWQSAQHF	TRBV6-8	TRBJ1-5
CASSGRVWEESYNEQFF	TRBV9	TRBJ2-1
CASSFVNSNTGELFF	TRBV27	TRBJ2-2
CATSRGNQPQHF	TRBV15	TRBJ1-5
CASSRRLPGQGIFDEQYF	TRBV27	TRBJ2-7
CASSQEGGYGYTF	TRBV4-1	TRBJ1-2
CATSESGQSSYNEQFF	TRBV24-1	TRBJ2-1
CASSLWTSGGIYEQFF	TRBV7-3	TRBJ2-1
CASSPDSLNTEAFF	TRBV5-6	TRBJ1-1
CASSLSLGGYTF	TRBV12-3/TRBV12-4	TRBJ1-2
CASSLSPSYEQYF	TRBV9	TRBJ2-7
CASSIVVGRDEQFF	TRBV4-1	TRBJ2-1
CASGLGTGGNSPLHF	TRBV12-5	TRBJ1-6
CATSRRDSLSGNTIYF	TRBV15	TRBJ1-3
CASSQGAGEGTDTQYF	TRBV4-1	TRBJ2-3
CASSLGVYEQYF	TRBV5-6	TRBJ2-7
CASSVDGQGLNEQFF	TRBV9	TRBJ2-1
CASSSNDLGTEAFF	TRBV6-5	TRBJ1-1
CASSLNRGGTDTQYF	TRBV11-1	TRBJ2-3
CASSPTGDTGELFF	TRBV5-1	TRBJ2-2
CASSLGGTGTTNEKLFF	TRBV7-6	TRBJ1-4